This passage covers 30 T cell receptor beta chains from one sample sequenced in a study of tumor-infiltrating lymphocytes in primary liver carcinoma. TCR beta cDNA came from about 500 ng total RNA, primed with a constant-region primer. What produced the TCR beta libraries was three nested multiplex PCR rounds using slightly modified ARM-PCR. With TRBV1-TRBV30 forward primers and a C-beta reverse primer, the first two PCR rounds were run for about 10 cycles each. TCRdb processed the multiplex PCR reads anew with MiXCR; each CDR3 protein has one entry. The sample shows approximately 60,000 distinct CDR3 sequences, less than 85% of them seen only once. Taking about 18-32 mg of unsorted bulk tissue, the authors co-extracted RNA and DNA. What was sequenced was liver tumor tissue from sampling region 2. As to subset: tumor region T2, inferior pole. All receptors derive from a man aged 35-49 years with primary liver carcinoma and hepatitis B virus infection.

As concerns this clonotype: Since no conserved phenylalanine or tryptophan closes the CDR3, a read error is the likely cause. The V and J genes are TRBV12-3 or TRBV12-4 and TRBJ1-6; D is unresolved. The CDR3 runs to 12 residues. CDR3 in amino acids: CVSSLKNSPLHN. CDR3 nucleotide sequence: TGTGTCAGCAGTTTAAAGAATTCACCCCTCCACAAT.

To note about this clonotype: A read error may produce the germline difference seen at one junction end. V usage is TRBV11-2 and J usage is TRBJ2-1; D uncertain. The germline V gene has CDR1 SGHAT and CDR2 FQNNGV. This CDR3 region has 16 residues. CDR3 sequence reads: CVSSLDTESSYIEQFF. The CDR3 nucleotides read TGTGTCAGCAGCTTAGATACAGAGAGCTCCTACATTGAGCAGTTCTTC.

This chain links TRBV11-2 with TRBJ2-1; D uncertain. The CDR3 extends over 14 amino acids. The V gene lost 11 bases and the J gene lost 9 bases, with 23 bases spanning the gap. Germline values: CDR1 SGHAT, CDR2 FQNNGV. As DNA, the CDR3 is TGTGCCTGGAGCTTATACCAGCTAGTTAGTGAGCAGTTCTTC. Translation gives CAWSLYQLVSEQFF.

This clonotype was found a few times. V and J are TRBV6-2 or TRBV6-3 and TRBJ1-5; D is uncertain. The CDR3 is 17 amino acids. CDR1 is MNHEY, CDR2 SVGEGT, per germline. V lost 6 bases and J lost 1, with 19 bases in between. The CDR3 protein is CASSPPAAGISNQPQHF. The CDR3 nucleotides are TGTGCCAGCAGCCCACCGGCCGCGGGGATCAGCAATCAGCCCCAGCATTTT.

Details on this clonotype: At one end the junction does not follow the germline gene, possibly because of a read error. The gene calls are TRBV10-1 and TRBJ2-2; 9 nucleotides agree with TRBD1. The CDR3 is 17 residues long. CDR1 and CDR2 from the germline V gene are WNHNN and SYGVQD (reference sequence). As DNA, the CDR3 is TGTGCCAGCAGTGAGTCGAGGACAGGGGCGAACACCGGGGAGCCGTTTTTT. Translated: CASSESRTGANTGEPFF.

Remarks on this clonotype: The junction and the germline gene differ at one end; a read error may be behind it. For the CDR3, the DNA is TGCAGCGTCGCTGGAGTGGACGGATCTAGCATAGATACGCAGTATTTT. Translating gives CSVAGVDGSSIDTQYF. The rearrangement links TRBV29-1 to TRBJ2-3, with TRBD2 as a possible D gene (5 bases). CDR1 and CDR2 from the germline V gene are SQVTM and ANQGSEA. This CDR3 comprises 16 residues.

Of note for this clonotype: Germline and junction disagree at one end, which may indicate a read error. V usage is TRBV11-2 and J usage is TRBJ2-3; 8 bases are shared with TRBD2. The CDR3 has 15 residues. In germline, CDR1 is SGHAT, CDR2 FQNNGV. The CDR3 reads CANSTPGGRADTQYF. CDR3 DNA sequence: TGCGCCAATAGCACCCCGGGAGGGCGGGCAGATACGCAGTATTTT. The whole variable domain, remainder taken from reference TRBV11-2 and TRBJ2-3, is EAGVAQSPRYKIIEKRQSVAFWCNPISGHATLYWYQQILGQGPKLLIQFQNNGVVDDSQLPKDRFSAERLKGVDSTLKIQPAKLEDSAVYLCANSTPGGRADTQYFGPGTRLTVL.

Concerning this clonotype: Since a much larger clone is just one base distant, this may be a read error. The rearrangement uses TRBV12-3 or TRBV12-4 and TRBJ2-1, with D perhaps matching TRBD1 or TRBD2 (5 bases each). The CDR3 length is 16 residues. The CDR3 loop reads CARSPLGPFPYNELFF. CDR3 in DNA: TGTGCCCGCAGCCCCCTGGGACCGTTTCCGTACAATGAGCTGTTCTTC.

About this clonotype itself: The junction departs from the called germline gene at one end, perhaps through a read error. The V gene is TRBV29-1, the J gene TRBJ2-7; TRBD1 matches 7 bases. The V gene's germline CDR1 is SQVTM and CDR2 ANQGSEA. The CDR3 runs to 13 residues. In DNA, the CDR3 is TGCAGCGTTGCCACGACAGGGCTCCACGAGCAATACTTC. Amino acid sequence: CSVATTGLHEQYF.

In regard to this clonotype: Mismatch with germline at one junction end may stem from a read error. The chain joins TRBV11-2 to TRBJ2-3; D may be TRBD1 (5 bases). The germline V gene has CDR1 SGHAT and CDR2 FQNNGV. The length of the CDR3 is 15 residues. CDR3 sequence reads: CTSIMLQGRPDTQYF. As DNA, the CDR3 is TGTACCAGCATCATGCTTCAGGGTCGGCCAGATACGCAGTATTTT. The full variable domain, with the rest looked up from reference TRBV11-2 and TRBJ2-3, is EAGVAQSPRYKIIEKRQSVAFWCNPISGHATLYWYQQILGQGPKLLIQFQNNGVVDDSQLPKDRFSAERLKGVDSTLKIQPAKLEDSAVYLCTSIMLQGRPDTQYFGPGTRLTVL.

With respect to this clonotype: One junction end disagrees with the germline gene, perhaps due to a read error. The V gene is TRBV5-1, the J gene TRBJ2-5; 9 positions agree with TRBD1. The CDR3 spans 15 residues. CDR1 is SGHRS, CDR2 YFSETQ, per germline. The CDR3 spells CASSQTGGEQETQYF. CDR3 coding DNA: TGCGCCAGCAGCCAGACAGGGGGAGAACAAGAGACCCAATACTTC.

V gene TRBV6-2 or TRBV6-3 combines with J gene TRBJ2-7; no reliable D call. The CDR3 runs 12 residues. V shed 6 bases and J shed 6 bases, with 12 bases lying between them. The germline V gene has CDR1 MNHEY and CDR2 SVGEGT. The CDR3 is CASREKWVEQYF. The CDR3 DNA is TGTGCCAGCAGGGAAAAGTGGGTCGAGCAGTACTTC.

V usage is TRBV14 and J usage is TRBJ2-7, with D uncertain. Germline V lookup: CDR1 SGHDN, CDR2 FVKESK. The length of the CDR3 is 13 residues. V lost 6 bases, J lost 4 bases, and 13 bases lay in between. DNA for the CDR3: TGTGCCAGCAGTGATGTATTAGGATACGAGCAGTACTTC. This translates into CASSDVLGYEQYF.

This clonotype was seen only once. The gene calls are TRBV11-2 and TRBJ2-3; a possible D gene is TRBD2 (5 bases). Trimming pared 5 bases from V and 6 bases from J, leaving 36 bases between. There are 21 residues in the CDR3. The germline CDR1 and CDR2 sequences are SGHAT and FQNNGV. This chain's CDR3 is CASSASSQTIALAGVTDTQYF. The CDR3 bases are TGTGCCAGCAGCGCCAGCAGCCAGACCATTGCCCTAGCCGGAGTCACCGATACGCAGTATTTT.

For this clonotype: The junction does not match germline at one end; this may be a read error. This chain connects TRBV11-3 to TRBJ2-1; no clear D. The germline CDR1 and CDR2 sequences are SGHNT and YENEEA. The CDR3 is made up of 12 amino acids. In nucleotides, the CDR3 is TGTGCCAGCAGCCTAGATGCCAATGAGCAGTTCTTC. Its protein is CASSLDANEQFF.

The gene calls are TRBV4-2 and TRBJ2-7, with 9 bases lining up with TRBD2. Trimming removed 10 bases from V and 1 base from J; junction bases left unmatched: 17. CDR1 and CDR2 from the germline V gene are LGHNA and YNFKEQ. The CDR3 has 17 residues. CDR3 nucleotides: TGTGCCACTACTGGACTAGCGCGAATCTATAAGTCCTACGAGCAGTACTTC. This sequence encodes CATTGLARIYKSYEQYF.

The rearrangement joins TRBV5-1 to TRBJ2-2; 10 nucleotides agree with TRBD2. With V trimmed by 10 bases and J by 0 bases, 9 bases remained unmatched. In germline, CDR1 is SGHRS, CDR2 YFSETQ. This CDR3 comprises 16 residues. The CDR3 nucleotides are TGCGCCTGCAATCCTAGCGGGAGTGCGAACACCGGGGAGCTGTTTTTT. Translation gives CACNPSGSANTGELFF. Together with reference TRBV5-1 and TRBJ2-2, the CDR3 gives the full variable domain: KAGVTQTPRYLIKTRGQQVTLSCSPISGHRSVSWYQQTPGQGLQFLFEYFSETQRNKGNFPGRFSGRQFSNSRSEMNVSTLELGDSALYLCACNPSGSANTGELFFGEGSRLTVL.

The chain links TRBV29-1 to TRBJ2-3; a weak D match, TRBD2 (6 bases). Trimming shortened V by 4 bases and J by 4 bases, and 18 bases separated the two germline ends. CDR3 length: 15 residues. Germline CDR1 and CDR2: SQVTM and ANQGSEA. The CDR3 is CSVVGLARRSDTQYF. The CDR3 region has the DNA TGCAGCGTTGTCGGCCTAGCGAGGAGATCAGATACGCAGTATTTT.

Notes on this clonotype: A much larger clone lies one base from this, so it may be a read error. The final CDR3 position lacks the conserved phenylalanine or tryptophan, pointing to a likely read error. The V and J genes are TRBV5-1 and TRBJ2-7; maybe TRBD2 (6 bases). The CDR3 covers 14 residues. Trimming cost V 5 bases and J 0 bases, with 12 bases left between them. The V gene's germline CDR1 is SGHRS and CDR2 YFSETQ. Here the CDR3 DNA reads TGCGCCAGCAGTTGGGCGGGACCCTCCTACGAGCAGTACCTC. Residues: CASSWAGPSYEQYL.

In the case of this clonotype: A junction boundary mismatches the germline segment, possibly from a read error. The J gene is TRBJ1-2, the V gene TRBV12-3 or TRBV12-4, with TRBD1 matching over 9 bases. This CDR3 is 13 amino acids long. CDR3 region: CASNRTGDYGYAF. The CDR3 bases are TGTGCCAGCAACCGGACAGGGGACTATGGCTACGCCTTC.

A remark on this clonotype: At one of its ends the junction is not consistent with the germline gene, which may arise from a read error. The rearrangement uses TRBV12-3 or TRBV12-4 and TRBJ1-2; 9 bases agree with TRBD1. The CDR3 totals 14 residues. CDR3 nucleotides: TGTACCAGCATTCTCGGGACAGGGCCCTATGACTACACCTTC. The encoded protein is CTSILGTGPYDYTF.

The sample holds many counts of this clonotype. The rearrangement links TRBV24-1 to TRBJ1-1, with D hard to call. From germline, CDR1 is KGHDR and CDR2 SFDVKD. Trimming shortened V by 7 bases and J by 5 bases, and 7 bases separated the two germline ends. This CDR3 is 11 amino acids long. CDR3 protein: CATSDMTEAFF. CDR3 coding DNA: TGTGCCACCAGCGATATGACTGAAGCTTTCTTT.

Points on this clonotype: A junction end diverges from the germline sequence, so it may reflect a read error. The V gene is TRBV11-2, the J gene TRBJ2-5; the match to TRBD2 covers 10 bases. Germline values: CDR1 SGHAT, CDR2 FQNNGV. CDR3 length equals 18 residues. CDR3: CVSSLDPWSSGRGGTQYF. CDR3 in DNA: TGTGTCAGCAGCTTAGATCCGTGGTCTAGCGGGAGAGGAGGGACCCAATACTTC.

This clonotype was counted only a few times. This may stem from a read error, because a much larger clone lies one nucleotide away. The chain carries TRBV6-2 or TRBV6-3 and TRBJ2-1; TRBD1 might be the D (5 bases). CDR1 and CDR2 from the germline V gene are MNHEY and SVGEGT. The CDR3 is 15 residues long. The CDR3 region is CTSSYRSVFYNEQFF. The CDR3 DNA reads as TGTACCAGCAGTTACAGGAGTGTGTTCTACAATGAGCAGTTCTTC.

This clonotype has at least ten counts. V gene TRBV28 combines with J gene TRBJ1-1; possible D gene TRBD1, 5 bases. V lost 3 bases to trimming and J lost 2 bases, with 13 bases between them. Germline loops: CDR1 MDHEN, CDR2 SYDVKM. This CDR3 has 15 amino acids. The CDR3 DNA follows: TGTGCCAGCAGTTTCGGGGGTTTAACTAACACTGAAGCTTTCTTT. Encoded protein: CASSFGGLTNTEAFF.

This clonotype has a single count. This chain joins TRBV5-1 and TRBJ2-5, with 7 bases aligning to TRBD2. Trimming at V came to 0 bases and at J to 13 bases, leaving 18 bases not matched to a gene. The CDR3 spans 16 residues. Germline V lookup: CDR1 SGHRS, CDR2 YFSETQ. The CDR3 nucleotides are TGCGCCAGCAGCTTGGCCGGGCGGGGGATCCAAGAGAGCCGGTACTTC. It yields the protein CASSLAGRGIQESRYF.

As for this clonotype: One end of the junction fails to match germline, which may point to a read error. The CDR3 reads CASSQEAAGASYNERFF. The CDR3 coding sequence is TGTGCCAGCAGCCAAGAGGCAGCGGGGGCCTCCTACAATGAGCGGTTCTTC. The chain recombines TRBV4-2 with TRBJ2-1, with 8 bases identical to TRBD2. The CDR3 runs to 17 residues. Per the germline V gene, CDR1 is LGHNA and CDR2 is YNFKEQ.

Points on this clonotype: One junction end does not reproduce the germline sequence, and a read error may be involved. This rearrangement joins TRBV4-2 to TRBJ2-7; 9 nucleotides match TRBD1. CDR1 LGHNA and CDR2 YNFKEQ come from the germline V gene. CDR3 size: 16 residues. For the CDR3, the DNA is TGTGCCAGCAGCCAAAGGCCCCCCGGGACAGGGTACGAACAGTACTTC. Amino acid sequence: CASSQRPPGTGYEQYF.

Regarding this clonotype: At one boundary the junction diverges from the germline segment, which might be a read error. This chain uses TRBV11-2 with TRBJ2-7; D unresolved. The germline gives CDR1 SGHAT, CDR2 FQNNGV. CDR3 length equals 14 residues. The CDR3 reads CVSSLTDAAYEQYF. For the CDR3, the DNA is TGTGTCAGCAGTTTAACGGACGCTGCCTACGAGCAGTACTTC.

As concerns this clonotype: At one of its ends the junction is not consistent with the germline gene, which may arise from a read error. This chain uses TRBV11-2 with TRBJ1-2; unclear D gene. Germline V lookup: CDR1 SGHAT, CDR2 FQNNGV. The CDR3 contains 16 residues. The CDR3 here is CVSNLDSVAYSRGHTF. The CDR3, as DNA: TGTGTCAGCAACTTAGATTCGGTAGCCTATTCTCGAGGCCACACCTTC.